This T cell receptor beta chain was sequenced in a study of T cell clonality in common variable immunodeficiency. The study, taken as a whole, reports: Compared with controls, CVID subjects had fewer shared TCRbeta clones.

Each donor provided about 4.5 to 9 ml of heparinized whole blood. Repertoires were generated with immunoSEQ multiplex PCR, while TCRdb's copy carries only in-frame clones and drops some. The profile covers approximately 46,000 clones, none occurring a single time. About this clone itself: Its antigen is not identified. Coverage ceases 3 residues before the CDR3 finishes, and the germline J gene fills in the end.

CDR3 length equals 15 residues. V shed 4 bases and J shed 0 bases, with 10 bases lying between them. CDR1 and CDR2 from the germline V gene are SNHLY and FYNNEI. The chain carries TRBV2 and TRBJ1-5; TRBD1 is a possible D gene (6 bases). This clonotype originated in a person between 18 and 69 years old in good health. Input material: peripheral blood mononuclear cells. The DNA read from the CDR3 is TGTGCCAGCAGTGCAGGGGCGAATAGCAATCAGCCC. The encoded protein is CASSAGANSNQP. The complete CDR3 protein is CASSAGANSNQPQHF.